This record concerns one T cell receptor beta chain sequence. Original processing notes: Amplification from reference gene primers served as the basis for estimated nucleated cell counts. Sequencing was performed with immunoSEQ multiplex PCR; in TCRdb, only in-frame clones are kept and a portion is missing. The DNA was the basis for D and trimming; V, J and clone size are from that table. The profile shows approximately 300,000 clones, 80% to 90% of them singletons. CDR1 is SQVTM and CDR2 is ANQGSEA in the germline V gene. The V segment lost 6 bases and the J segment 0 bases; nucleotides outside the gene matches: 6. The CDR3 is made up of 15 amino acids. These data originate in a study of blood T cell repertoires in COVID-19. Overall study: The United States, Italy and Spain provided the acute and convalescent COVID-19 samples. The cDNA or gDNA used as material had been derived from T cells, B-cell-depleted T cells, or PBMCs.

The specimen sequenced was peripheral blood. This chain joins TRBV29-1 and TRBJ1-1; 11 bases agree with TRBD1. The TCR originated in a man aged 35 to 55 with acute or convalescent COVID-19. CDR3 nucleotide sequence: TGCAGCGTGGAGGGGGGACAGGGGGTGAACACTGAAGCTTTCTTT. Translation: CSVEGGQGVNTEAFF.